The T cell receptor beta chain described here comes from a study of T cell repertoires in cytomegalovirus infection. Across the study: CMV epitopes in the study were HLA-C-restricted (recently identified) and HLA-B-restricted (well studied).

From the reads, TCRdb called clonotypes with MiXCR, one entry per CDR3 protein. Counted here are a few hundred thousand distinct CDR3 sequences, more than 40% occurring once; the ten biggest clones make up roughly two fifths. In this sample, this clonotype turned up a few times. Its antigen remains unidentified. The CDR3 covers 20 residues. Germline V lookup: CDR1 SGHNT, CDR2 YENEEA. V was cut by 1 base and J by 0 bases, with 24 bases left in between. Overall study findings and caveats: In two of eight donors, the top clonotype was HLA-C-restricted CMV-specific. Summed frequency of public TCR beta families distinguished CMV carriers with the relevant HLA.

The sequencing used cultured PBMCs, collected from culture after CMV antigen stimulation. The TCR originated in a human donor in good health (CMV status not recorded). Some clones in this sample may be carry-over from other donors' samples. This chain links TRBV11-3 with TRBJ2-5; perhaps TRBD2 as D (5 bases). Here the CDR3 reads CASSLGRGGGQPSYQETQYF. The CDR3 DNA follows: TGTGCCAGCAGCTTAGGCCGGGGTGGCGGCCAACCTTCGTACCAAGAGACCCAGTACTTC.